This record looks at one T cell receptor beta chain sequence and its context. Its antigen is as yet unknown. The CDR3 spans 13 residues. V lost 7 bases, J lost 1 base, and 11 bases lay in between. In germline, CDR1 is SGHRS, CDR2 YFSETQ. The data originate from a study of cytotoxic CD8 clonotypes in ibrutinib-treated CLL. Sequencing used immunoSEQ multiplex PCR; TCRdb keeps in-frame clones, though not all of them. The sample contains over 120,000 clones, 79% of which appear only once. TCR beta library input comprised approximately 1.9 micrograms of genomic DNA from cryopreserved PBMCs. Study-wide results and caveats: Stable or contracted on treatment, public clonotypes were also uncommon. Clonality showed a rise at ibrutinib response that reversed toward baseline at progression.

The source material was PBMCs, sampled after 12 months of ibrutinib treatment. The V call is TRBV5-1, the J call TRBJ2-5; D unresolved. The source of this sequence is a human donor with chronic lymphocytic leukemia. The CDR3 is CASSYSPQETQYF. Here the CDR3 DNA reads TGCGCCAGCTCCTACTCACCCCAAGAGACCCAGTACTTC.